Below are 32 T cell receptor beta chains sequenced from a single sample in a study of OX40 agonist ivuxolimab in advanced cancers. Measured with immunoSEQ multiplex PCR; TCRdb has only the in-frame clones, and not every one. The repertoire holds approximately 80,000 clones, with 70% to 90% as singletons. The sample consisted of CD4+ or CD8+ T cells sorted from blood, taken in a trial of the OX40 agonist ivuxolimab. Every receptor here comes from an adult with an advanced solid tumor such as melanoma, head and neck, liver or kidney cancer.

The chain joins TRBV19 to TRBJ1-3, with D unresolved. The CDR3 runs to 15 residues. Germline V gene sequence: CDR1 LNHDA, CDR2 SQIVND (reference sequence). Trimming took 5 bases from V and 0 from J, leaving 11 bases between them. In nucleotides, the CDR3 is TGTGCCAGTAGTGTGAGGGCTCACTCTGGAAACACCATATATTTT. Protein product: CASSVRAHSGNTIYF.

The chain combines TRBV27 with TRBJ2-5; D gene ambiguous. The better agreement between TRBJ2-7 and the DNA end casts doubt on the J call. This CDR3 contains 13 residues. The germline CDR1 and CDR2 sequences are MNHEY and SMNVEV (reference sequence). CDR3 sequence: CASSISSSYEQYF. DNA of the CDR3: TGTGCCAGCAGTATAAGTAGCTCCTACGAGCAGTACTTC.

The V and J genes are TRBV4-3 and TRBJ2-3; no clear D. Trimming pared 0 bases from V and 3 bases from J, leaving 16 bases between. Germline V gene lookup returns CDR1 LGHNA and CDR2 YSLEER. The CDR3 sequence is 17 residues long. The CDR3 is CASSQDRFVPSTDTQYF. The CDR3 bases are TGCGCCAGCAGCCAAGATCGGTTTGTACCCTCGACAGATACGCAGTATTTT.

This CDR3 is CASSQRIGYGYTF. Here the CDR3 DNA reads TGTGCCAGCAGTCAGAGGATTGGCTATGGCTACACCTTC. This chain joins TRBV5-6 and TRBJ1-2; D is uncertain. The CDR3 is made up of 13 amino acids. The ends were cut back, 5 bases at V and 4 bases at J, with 12 bases in the middle. Germline CDR1 reads SGHDT; CDR2 reads YYEEEE. The whole variable domain, filled in from reference TRBV5-6 and TRBJ1-2, reads DAGVTQSPTHLIKTRGQQVTLRCSPKSGHDTVSWYQQALGQGPQFIFQYYEEEERQRGNFPDRFSGHQFPNYSSELNVNALLLGDSALYLCASSQRIGYGYTFGSGTRLTVV.

Points on this clone: One end of the junction fails to match germline, which may point to a read error. The V gene is TRBV6-5, the J gene TRBJ2-4, with 8 bases identical to TRBD1. The CDR3 contains 13 residues. Germline-derived CDR1 and CDR2 are MNHEY and SVGAGI. The DNA of the CDR3 is TGTGCCAGCAGTCCGACAGGGGCGAACACTCAGTACTTC. Residues: CASSPTGANTQYF.

This chain joins TRBV6-5 and TRBJ2-1; no firm D call. Germline CDR1 and CDR2: MNHEY and SVGAGI. V lost 2 bases to trimming and J lost 8 bases, with 19 bases between them. The CDR3 covers 16 residues. The CDR3 region has the DNA TGTGCCAGCAGTTACGAGGACGGTAGGGCCCTTGATGAGCAGTTCTTC. This sequence encodes CASSYEDGRALDEQFF.

J is TRBJ2-1 and V is TRBV10-2; D call uncertain. This CDR3 is 13 amino acids long. Germline V gene data show CDR1 as WSHSY and CDR2 as SAAADI. Trimming took off 5 bases at V and 7 bases at J, with 12 bases between the two ends. CDR3 loop: CASSNSPRNEQFF. As DNA, the CDR3 is TGCGCCAGCAGTAACTCCCCTCGAAATGAGCAGTTCTTC.

The chain combines TRBV7-6 with TRBJ1-2, with no clear D. Germline loops: CDR1 SGHVS, CDR2 FNYEAQ. Trimming pared 3 bases from V and 4 bases from J, leaving 18 bases between. This CDR3 region has 16 residues. The CDR3 DNA is TGTGCCAGCAGCTTGAACCCGGGTGGAGGTTCCTATGGCTACACCTTC. Protein sequence: CASSLNPGGGSYGYTF.

This chain connects TRBV10-3 to TRBJ2-7, with 7 nucleotides matching TRBD1. This CDR3 region has 11 residues. The V segment lost 5 bases and the J segment 7 bases; nucleotides outside the gene matches: 2. The V gene's germline CDR1 is ENHRY and CDR2 SYGVKD. This CDR3 is CAISYRGEQYF. CDR3 nucleotide sequence: TGTGCCATCAGTTACAGGGGTGAGCAGTACTTC.

The chain is built from TRBV5-1 and TRBJ2-7, with 8 bases that match TRBD1. The CDR3 loop spans 15 amino acids. The germline gives CDR1 SGHRS, CDR2 YFSETQ. Unmatched junction bases numbered 10, after V lost 4 bases and J lost 4 bases. The CDR3 bases are TGCGCCAGCAGCCCGCGGACAGGGCCGGTGTACGAGCAGTACTTC. This sequence encodes CASSPRTGPVYEQYF. Supplemented by reference TRBV5-1 and TRBJ2-7, the full variable domain reads KAGVTQTPRYLIKTRGQQVTLSCSPISGHRSVSWYQQTPGQGLQFLFEYFSETQRNKGNFPGRFSGRQFSNSRSEMNVSTLELGDSALYLCASSPRTGPVYEQYFGPGTRLTVT.

The V call is TRBV30, the J call TRBJ1-3; tentative D call: TRBD1 (5 bases). Trimming stripped 4 bases from V and 4 bases from J, with 17 bases between. The germline CDR1 and CDR2 sequences are GTSNPN and SVGIG (reference sequence). This CDR3 comprises 15 residues. CDR3: CAWIMGPLEGNTIYF. The CDR3 region has the DNA TGTGCCTGGATAATGGGGCCCCTAGAGGGAAACACCATATATTTT.

This clone was counted a single time. This chain uses TRBV5-1 with TRBJ1-3, with unresolved D. With 0 bases removed from V and 4 bases from J, the gap between germline ends came to 8 bases. CDR1 and CDR2 (germline): SGHRS, YFSETQ. This CDR3 has 14 amino acids. Written as DNA, the CDR3 is TGCGCCAGCAGCTTGGAGGGTTCAGGAAACACCATATATTTT. Amino acids: CASSLEGSGNTIYF.

The rearrangement links TRBV9 to TRBJ2-1; D could derive from TRBD1 or TRBD2 (5 bases each). Trimming took off 4 bases at V and 8 bases at J, with 22 bases between the two ends. CDR3 size: 16 residues. Germline V lookup: CDR1 SGDLS, CDR2 YYNGEE. CDR3 sequence: CASSPSGRPRRHEQFF. The CDR3 DNA is TGTGCCAGCAGCCCGTCGGGACGGCCGAGGCGGCATGAGCAGTTCTTC.

This chain uses TRBV7-9 with TRBJ1-1; unclear D gene. The germline V gene has CDR1 SEHNR and CDR2 FQNEAQ (reference sequence). V was pared by 1 base and J by 8 bases, with 8 bases between. This CDR3 contains 12 residues. CDR3: CASSLVGREAFF. The CDR3 DNA reads as TGTGCCAGCAGCTTAGTCGGACGAGAAGCTTTCTTT. The whole variable domain, remainder taken from reference TRBV7-9 and TRBJ1-1, is DTGVSQNPRHKITKRGQNVTFRCDPISEHNRLYWYRQTLGQGPEFLTYFQNEAQLEKSRLLSDRFSAERPKGSFSTLEIQRTEQGDSAMYLCASSLVGREAFFGQGTRLTVV.

The CDR3 sequence is CASSLGEGAGYTF. CDR3 nucleotides: TGTGCCAGCAGCTTAGGGGAGGGCGCCGGCTACACCTTC. The chain recombines TRBV7-2 with TRBJ1-2; no firm D call. Germline V gives CDR1 SGHTA, CDR2 FQGNSA. This CDR3 contains 13 residues. V was clipped by 1 base and J by 8 bases, with 11 bases between them.

This sequence joins TRBV4-1 and TRBJ2-6; 7 bases agree with TRBD1. CDR1 and CDR2 from the germline V gene are MGHRA and YSYEKL. Germline trimming cut 3 bases from V and 4 bases from J; bases unmatched to any gene: 3. The CDR3 is made up of 15 amino acids. The DNA for the CDR3 is TGCGCCAGCAGCCAGACAGGGACCGGGGCCAACGTCCTGACTTTC. Its translation: CASSQTGTGANVLTF.

The chain has TRBV19 and TRBJ2-7; perhaps TRBD1 as D (7 bases). Germline lookup yields CDR1 LNHDA and CDR2 SQIVND (reference sequence). Trimming took off 4 bases at V and 1 base at J, with 14 bases between the two ends. CDR3 length: 15 residues. CDR3 sequence (DNA): TGTGCCAGTAGTAAAGACAGGGAGGTTTCCTACGAGCAGTACTTC. This sequence encodes CASSKDREVSYEQYF. The whole variable domain, remainder taken from reference TRBV19 and TRBJ2-7, is DGGITQSPKYLFRKEGQNVTLSCEQNLNHDAMYWYRQDPGQGLRLIYYSQIVNDFQKGDIAEGYSVSREKKESFPLTVTSAQKNPTAFYLCASSKDREVSYEQYFGPGTRLTVT.

The J gene is TRBJ2-1, the V gene TRBV28, with D possibly TRBD1 on 6 matching bases. This CDR3 is built from 15 residues. The V gene's germline CDR1 is MDHEN and CDR2 SYDVKM. The V end lost 3 bases, the J end lost 5 bases, and 14 bases lay between the germline ends. The CDR3 nucleotides are TGTGCCAGCAGTTTCTTAGAGGGGGTCCACAATGAGCAGTTCTTC. Translating gives CASSFLEGVHNEQFF.

The J gene is TRBJ1-2, the V gene TRBV7-3; no reliable D call. Germline V gene data show CDR1 as SGHTA and CDR2 as FQGTGA. The CDR3 is 13 residues long. V was shortened by 2 bases and J by 7 bases, with 11 bases between the two germline ends. CDR3 bases: TGTGCCAGCAGCTTATCGGGAATTGGTGGCTACACCTTC. As protein: CASSLSGIGGYTF.

This chain links TRBV11-3 with TRBJ1-4, with unresolved D. CDR1 and CDR2 (germline): SGHNT, YENEEA. The V end lost 4 bases, the J end lost 3 bases, and 12 bases lay between the germline ends. This CDR3 spans 15 amino acids. The CDR3 nucleotides read TGTGCCAGCAGCTCCGGAGGGAGGTCTAATGAAAAACTGTTTTTT. Protein product: CASSSGGRSNEKLFF.

This clone was seen a handful of times. In DNA, the CDR3 is TGTGCCAGTAGTGTCCAGCTAGCGAGCACGAGCGACTACAATGAGCAGTTCTTC. It specifies CASSVQLASTSDYNEQFF. This chain connects TRBV19 to TRBJ2-1, with D perhaps TRBD2 (6 bases). Germline loops: CDR1 LNHDA, CDR2 SQIVND (reference sequence). The CDR3 runs 18 residues. V dropped 5 bases and J dropped 3 bases, with 23 bases sitting between them.

This clone was detected once. CDR3 sequence reads: CASSSSSTSTDTQYF. The CDR3, as DNA: TGCGCCAGCTCCTCTAGCTCGACTAGCACAGATACGCAGTATTTT. The chain links TRBV10-1 to TRBJ2-3, with D maybe TRBD2 (5 bases). This CDR3 contains 15 residues. Germline CDR1 WNHNN, CDR2 SYGVQD (reference sequence). V gave up 8 bases and J gave up 0 bases, with 15 bases separating them.

J is TRBJ2-1 and V is TRBV30; 11 bases match TRBD2. The CDR3 extends over 16 amino acids. The V segment lost 0 bases and the J segment 4 bases; nucleotides outside the gene matches: 5. Germline V gene data show CDR1 as GTSNPN and CDR2 as SVGIG (reference sequence). DNA of the CDR3: TGTGCCTGGAGTGTACGGAGACTAGCGGGATACAATGAGCAGTTCTTC. Protein product: CAWSVRRLAGYNEQFF. The entire variable domain, with the rest obtained from reference TRBV30 and TRBJ2-1, is as follows: SQTIHQWPATLVQPVGSPLSLECTVEGTSNPNLYWYRQAAGRGLQLLFYSVGIGQISSEVPQNLSASRPQDRQFILSSKKLLLSDSGFYLCAWSVRRLAGYNEQFFGPGTRLTVL.

This clone was detected a few times. The genes are TRBV11-3 and TRBJ2-7; the D gene is possibly TRBD2 (6 bases). Germline values: CDR1 SGHNT, CDR2 YENEEA. CDR3 length: 14 residues. The germline V and J ends were trimmed by 4 bases and 0 bases, with 10 bases remaining between them. The CDR3 loop is CASSYLANSYEQYF. The CDR3 coding sequence is TGTGCCAGCAGCTACCTAGCGAACTCCTACGAGCAGTACTTC.

This clone was found a few times. The chain recombines TRBV7-8 with TRBJ2-6; perhaps D is TRBD1 or TRBD2 (5 bases each). The germline CDR1 and CDR2 sequences are SGHVS and FQNEAQ. The CDR3 is 17 amino acids. V lost 1 base and J lost 0, with 10 bases in between. CDR3 in DNA: TGTGCCAGCAGCTTAGAGGGACGGAGCTCTGGGGCCAACGTCCTGACTTTC. This codes for CASSLEGRSSGANVLTF.

The rearrangement links TRBV6-1 to TRBJ1-5; D is uncertain. Germline CDR1 MNHNS, CDR2 SASEGT. V lost 4 bases, J lost 2 bases, and 12 bases lay in between. This CDR3 spans 15 amino acids. The CDR3 spells CASSGPREGNQPQHF. The CDR3 coding sequence is TGTGCCAGCAGTGGGCCCCGTGAGGGCAATCAGCCCCAGCATTTT.

The rearrangement links TRBV4-1 to TRBJ2-7; D ambiguous. The CDR3 spans 14 residues. CDR1 and CDR2 from the germline V gene are MGHRA and YSYEKL. The V gene lost 0 bases and the J gene lost 3 bases, with 9 bases spanning the gap. The CDR3 region is CASSQEFAIYEQYF. The DNA of the CDR3 is TGCGCCAGCAGCCAAGAGTTCGCCATCTACGAGCAGTACTTC.

This chain uses TRBV4-1 with TRBJ2-5, with TRBD2 as a possible D gene (5 bases). The CDR3 contains 13 residues. The V and J ends lost 3 bases and 11 bases respectively, with 16 bases between them. The germline V gene encodes CDR1 MGHRA and CDR2 YSYEKL. The DNA for the CDR3 is TGCGCCAGCAGCCATATTTTTGCGAGGGAGCAGTACTTC. It is translated as CASSHIFAREQYF.

V usage is TRBV6-1 and J usage is TRBJ2-7; 10 nucleotides line up with TRBD1. CDR3 size: 15 residues. Germline trimming cut 2 bases from V and 2 bases from J; bases unmatched to any gene: 3. The V gene's germline CDR1 is MNHNS and CDR2 SASEGT. The CDR3 reads CASSERQGAPYEQYF. In DNA, the CDR3 is TGTGCCAGCAGTGAAAGACAGGGGGCCCCCTACGAGCAGTACTTC.

V is TRBV28 and J is TRBJ2-6; D uncertain. The V gene lost 6 bases and the J gene lost 0 bases, with 12 bases spanning the gap. This CDR3 comprises 16 residues. Germline-derived CDR1 and CDR2 are MDHEN and SYDVKM. CDR3 sequence reads: CASRGTIRSGANVLTF. For the CDR3, the DNA is TGTGCCAGCAGGGGAACGATCCGCTCTGGGGCCAACGTCCTGACTTTC.

This rearrangement joins TRBV5-1 to TRBJ2-2, with 7 bases fitting TRBD2. With V trimmed by 4 bases and J by 1 base, 7 bases remained unmatched. This CDR3 spans 16 amino acids. The germline gives CDR1 SGHRS, CDR2 YFSETQ. The CDR3 sequence is CASSRGLVRNTGELFF. CDR3 coding DNA: TGCGCCAGCAGCCGTGGACTAGTTAGGAACACCGGGGAGCTGTTTTTT.

The rearrangement links TRBV5-1 to TRBJ2-2; no firm D call. Germline values: CDR1 SGHRS, CDR2 YFSETQ. The CDR3 loop spans 12 amino acids. V gave up 4 bases and J gave up 3 bases, with 4 bases separating them. CDR3 DNA sequence: TGCGCCAGCAGCAGGTACACCGGGGAGCTGTTTTTT. Its protein is CASSRYTGELFF.